What follows is one T cell receptor beta chain and its context. What it binds is unknown. These data come from a study of OX40 agonist ivuxolimab in advanced cancers. V shed 5 bases and J 3 bases; nucleotides not matched to a gene: 4. This CDR3 comprises 14 residues. CDR1 and CDR2 from the germline V gene are SGHTA and FQGNSA. Study-level findings and limits: CD4+ and CD8+ blood T cells expanded clonally by week 6 at 0.1 to 3.0 mg/kg.

Here immunoSEQ multiplex PCR was the method, and the copy in TCRdb shows in-frame clones only, minus some. The sample has around 64,000 clones, roughly nine tenths seen once; the top ten hold roughly 15%. Sequencing used CD4+ or CD8+ T cells sorted from blood, obtained in a trial of the OX40 agonist ivuxolimab. The chain employs TRBV7-2 and TRBJ1-5; 7 bases agree with TRBD1. The receptor was derived from an adult with an advanced solid tumor such as melanoma, head and neck, liver or kidney cancer. The CDR3, as DNA: TGTGCCAGCAGCCTGGGACAGTCCAATCAGCCCCAGCATTTT. Amino acid sequence: CASSLGQSNQPQHF.